This T cell receptor beta chain appears in the sequencing data of a study of long-term antiretroviral therapy in people with HIV. Notes on the study in general: Pre-ART expanded clones dominated the repertoire at every time point.

This clone turned up a few times. Its antigen is not known. Sequencing used immunoSEQ v3.0 at survey level. Produced via immunoSEQ multiplex PCR; TCRdb's table is partial and in-frame only. In the table there are tens of thousands of clones, 60% to 80% of which are singletons. This sequence was found in a woman between 40 and 55 years old with HIV. The specimen comprised unsorted PBMCs, sampled about 1.8 years before starting antiretroviral therapy.

The CDR3 protein is CASSLGGGGYEQYF. For the CDR3, the DNA is TGCGCCAGCAGCCTCGGGGGAGGGGGCTACGAGCAGTACTTC. The chain has TRBV4-1 and TRBJ2-7, with D perhaps TRBD2 (7 bases). Germline V lookup: CDR1 MGHRA, CDR2 YSYEKL. Deletions cut 4 bases from V and 3 bases from J, with 13 bases between. This CDR3 spans 14 amino acids.